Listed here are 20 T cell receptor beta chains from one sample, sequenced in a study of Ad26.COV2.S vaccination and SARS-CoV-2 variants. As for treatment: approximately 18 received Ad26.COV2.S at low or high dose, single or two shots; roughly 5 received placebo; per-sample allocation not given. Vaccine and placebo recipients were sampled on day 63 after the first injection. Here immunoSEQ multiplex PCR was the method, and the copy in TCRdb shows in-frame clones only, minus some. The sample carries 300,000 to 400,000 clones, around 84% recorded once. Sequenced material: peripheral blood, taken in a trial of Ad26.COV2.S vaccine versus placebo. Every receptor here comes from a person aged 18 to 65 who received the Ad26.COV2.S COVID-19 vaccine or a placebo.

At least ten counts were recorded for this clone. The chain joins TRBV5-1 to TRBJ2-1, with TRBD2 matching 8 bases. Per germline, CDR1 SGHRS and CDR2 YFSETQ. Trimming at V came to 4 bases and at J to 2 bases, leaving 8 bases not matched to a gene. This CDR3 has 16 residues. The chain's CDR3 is CASSPPAGGPYNEQFF. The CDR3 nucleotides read TGCGCCAGCAGCCCACCGGCGGGGGGCCCCTACAATGAGCAGTTCTTC.

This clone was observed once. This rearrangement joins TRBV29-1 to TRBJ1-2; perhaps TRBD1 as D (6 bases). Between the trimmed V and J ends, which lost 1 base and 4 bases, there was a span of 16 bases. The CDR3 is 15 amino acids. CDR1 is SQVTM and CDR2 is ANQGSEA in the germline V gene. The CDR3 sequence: CSVEGWGRGGYGYTF. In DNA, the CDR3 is TGCAGCGTTGAAGGTTGGGGCAGGGGTGGCTATGGCTACACCTTC.

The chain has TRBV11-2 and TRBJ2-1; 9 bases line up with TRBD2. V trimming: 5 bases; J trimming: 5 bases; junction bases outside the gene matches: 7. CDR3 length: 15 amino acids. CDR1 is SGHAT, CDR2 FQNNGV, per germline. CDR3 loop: CASSPRAGGHNEQFF. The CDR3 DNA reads TGTGCCAGCAGCCCCCGAGCGGGAGGACACAATGAGCAGTTCTTC. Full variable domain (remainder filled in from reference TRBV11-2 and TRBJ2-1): EAGVAQSPRYKIIEKRQSVAFWCNPISGHATLYWYQQILGQGPKLLIQFQNNGVVDDSQLPKDRFSAERLKGVDSTLKIQPAKLEDSAVYLCASSPRAGGHNEQFFGPGTRLTVL.

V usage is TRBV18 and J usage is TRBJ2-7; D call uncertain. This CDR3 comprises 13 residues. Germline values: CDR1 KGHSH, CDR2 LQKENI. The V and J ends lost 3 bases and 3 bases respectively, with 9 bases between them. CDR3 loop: CASSPPQNYEQYF. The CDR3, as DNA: TGTGCCAGCTCACCGCCACAGAACTACGAGCAGTACTTC. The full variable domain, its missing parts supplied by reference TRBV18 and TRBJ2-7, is NAGVMQNPRHLVRRRGQEARLRCSPMKGHSHVYWYRQLPEEGLKFMVYLQKENIIDESGMPKERFSAEFPKEGPSILRIQQVVRGDSAAYFCASSPPQNYEQYFGPGTRLTVT.

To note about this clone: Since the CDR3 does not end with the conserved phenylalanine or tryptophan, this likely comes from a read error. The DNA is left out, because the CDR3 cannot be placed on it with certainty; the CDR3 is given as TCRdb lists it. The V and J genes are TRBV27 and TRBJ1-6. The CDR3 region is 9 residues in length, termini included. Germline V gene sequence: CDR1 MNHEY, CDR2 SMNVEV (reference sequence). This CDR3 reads CASSLTSLV.

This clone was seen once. CDR3 in DNA: TGTGCCAGCAAGCAGGGAGGGGGTTTGCGGGAGCAGTTCTTC. Its protein is CASKQGGGLREQFF. This chain links TRBV6-5 with TRBJ2-1, with a weak D call TRBD2 (7 bases). Trimming pared 7 bases from V and 10 bases from J, leaving 20 bases between. Germline V gene data show CDR1 as MNHEY and CDR2 as SVGAGI. The CDR3 is 14 amino acids.

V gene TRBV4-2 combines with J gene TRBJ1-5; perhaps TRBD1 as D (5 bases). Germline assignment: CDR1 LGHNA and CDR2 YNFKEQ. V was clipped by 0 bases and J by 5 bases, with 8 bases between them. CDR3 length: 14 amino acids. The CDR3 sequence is CASSQDQGDQPQHF. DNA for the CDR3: TGTGCCAGCAGCCAAGACCAGGGTGATCAGCCCCAGCATTTT.

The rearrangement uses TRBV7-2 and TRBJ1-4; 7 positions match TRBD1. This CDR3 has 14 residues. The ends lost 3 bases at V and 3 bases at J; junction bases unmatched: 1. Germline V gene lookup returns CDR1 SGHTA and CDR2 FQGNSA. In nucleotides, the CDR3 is TGTGCCAGCAGCTTCGGGACAGCTAATGAAAAACTGTTTTTT. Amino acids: CASSFGTANEKLFF.

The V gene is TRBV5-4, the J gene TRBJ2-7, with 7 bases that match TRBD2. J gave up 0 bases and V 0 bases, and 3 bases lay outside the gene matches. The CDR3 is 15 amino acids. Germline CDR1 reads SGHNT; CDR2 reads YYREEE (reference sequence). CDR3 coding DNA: TGTGCCAGCAGCTTGGAGCGGGAAAGCTCCTACGAGCAGTACTTC. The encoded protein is CASSLERESSYEQYF.

This CDR3 reads CASSSGGDGFYGYTF. DNA for the CDR3: TGTGCCAGCAGCTCGGGGGGGGACGGATTCTATGGCTACACCTTC. The J gene is TRBJ1-2, the V gene TRBV5-4, with D possibly matching TRBD1 (5 bases). The CDR3 is made up of 15 amino acids. Trimming left V 3 bases short and J 4 bases short, with 16 bases between. The germline CDR1 and CDR2 sequences are SGHNT and YYREEE (reference sequence).

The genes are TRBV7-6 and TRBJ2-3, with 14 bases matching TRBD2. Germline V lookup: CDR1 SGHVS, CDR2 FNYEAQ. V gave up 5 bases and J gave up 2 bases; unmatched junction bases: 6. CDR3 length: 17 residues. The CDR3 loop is CASSQGLAGGATDTQYF. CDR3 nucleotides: TGTGCCAGCAGCCAAGGACTAGCGGGGGGCGCCACAGATACGCAGTATTTT.

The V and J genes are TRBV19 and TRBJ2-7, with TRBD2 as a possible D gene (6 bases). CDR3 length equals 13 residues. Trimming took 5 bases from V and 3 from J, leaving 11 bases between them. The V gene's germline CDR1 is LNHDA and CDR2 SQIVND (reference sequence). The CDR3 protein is CASSGLGGYEQYF. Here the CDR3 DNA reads TGTGCCAGTAGTGGTCTGGGGGGCTACGAGCAGTACTTC.

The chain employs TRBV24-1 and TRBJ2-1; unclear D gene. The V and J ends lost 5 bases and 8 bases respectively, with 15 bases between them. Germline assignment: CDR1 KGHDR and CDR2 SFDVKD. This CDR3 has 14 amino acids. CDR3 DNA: TGTGCCACCAGTGGTCCAGGTTACTTAGATGAGCAGTTCTTC. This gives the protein CATSGPGYLDEQFF.

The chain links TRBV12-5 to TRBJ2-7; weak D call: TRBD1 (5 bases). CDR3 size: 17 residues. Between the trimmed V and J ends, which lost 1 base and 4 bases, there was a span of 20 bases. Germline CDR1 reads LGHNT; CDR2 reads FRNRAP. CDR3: CASGLERPPRTKYEQYF. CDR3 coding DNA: TGTGCTAGTGGTTTGGAGCGTCCCCCCCGGACAAAATACGAGCAGTACTTC.

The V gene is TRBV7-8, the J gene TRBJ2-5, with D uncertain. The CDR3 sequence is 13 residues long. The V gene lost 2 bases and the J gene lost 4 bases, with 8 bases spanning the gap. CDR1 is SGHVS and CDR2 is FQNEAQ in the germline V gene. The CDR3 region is CASSLPTGETQYF. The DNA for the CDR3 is TGTGCCAGCAGCTTACCGACGGGAGAGACCCAGTACTTC.

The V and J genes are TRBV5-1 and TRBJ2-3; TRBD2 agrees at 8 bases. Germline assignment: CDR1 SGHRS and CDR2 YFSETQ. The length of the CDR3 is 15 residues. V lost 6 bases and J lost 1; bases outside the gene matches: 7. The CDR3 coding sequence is TGCGCCAGCATGACTGCGGGGGGACGCACAGATACGCAGTATTTT. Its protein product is CASMTAGGRTDTQYF.

CDR3 nucleotides: TGTGCCGTGGGGGCTGCGGGTGGCTACACCTTC. Residues: CAVGAAGGYTF. The V gene is TRBV6-5, the J gene TRBJ1-2; possibly TRBD1 for D (6 bases). Germline assignment: CDR1 MNHEY and CDR2 SVGAGI. The CDR3 loop spans 11 amino acids. V lost 11 bases, J lost 7 bases, and 14 bases lay in between.

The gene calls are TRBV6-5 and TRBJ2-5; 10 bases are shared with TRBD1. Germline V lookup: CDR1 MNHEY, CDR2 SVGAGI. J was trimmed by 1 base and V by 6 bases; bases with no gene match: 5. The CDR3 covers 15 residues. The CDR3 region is CASRNRDRGQETQYF. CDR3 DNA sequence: TGTGCCAGCAGGAACCGGGACAGGGGCCAAGAGACCCAGTACTTC.

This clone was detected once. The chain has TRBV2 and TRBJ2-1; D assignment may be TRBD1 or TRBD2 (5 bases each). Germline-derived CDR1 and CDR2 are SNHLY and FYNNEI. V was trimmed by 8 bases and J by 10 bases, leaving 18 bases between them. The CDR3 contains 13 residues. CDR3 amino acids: CASGTDLLREQFF. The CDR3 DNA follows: TGTGCCAGCGGGACGGACCTACTTCGGGAGCAGTTCTTC.

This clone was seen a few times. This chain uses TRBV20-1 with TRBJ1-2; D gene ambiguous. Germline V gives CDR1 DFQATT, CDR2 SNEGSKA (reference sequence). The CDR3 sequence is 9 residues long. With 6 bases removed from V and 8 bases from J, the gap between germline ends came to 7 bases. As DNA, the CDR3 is TGCAGTGCGTCGGGGGGCTACACCTTC. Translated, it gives CSASGGYTF.